A single T cell receptor (beta chain) is shown here with its context. TCRdb keeps only in-frame clones here, not all; method: immunoSEQ multiplex PCR. The sample holds more than 300,000 clones, more than 75% seen once. The data stem from a study of blood T cell repertoires in COVID-19. The wider study: Acute-phase and convalescent COVID-19 samples originated in the United States, Italy and Spain. Sample material is recorded as cDNA or gDNA derived from T cells, B-cell-depleted T cells, or PBMCs.

This TCR was recovered from a woman aged 18-29 years who had recovered from COVID-19. Sequences were obtained from PBMCs or T cells enriched from blood (not recorded which).

The CDR3: CASSLGRGPWNSPLHF. Here the CDR3 DNA reads TGTGCCAGCAGCTTGGGAAGGGGCCCTTGGAATTCACCCCTCCACTTT. The V call is TRBV5-8, the J call TRBJ1-6; D is perhaps TRBD1 (5 bases). The CDR3 runs to 16 residues. The V end was cut by 0 bases, the J end by 7 bases, with 14 bases between. Germline-derived CDR1 and CDR2 are SGHTS and YDEGEE.